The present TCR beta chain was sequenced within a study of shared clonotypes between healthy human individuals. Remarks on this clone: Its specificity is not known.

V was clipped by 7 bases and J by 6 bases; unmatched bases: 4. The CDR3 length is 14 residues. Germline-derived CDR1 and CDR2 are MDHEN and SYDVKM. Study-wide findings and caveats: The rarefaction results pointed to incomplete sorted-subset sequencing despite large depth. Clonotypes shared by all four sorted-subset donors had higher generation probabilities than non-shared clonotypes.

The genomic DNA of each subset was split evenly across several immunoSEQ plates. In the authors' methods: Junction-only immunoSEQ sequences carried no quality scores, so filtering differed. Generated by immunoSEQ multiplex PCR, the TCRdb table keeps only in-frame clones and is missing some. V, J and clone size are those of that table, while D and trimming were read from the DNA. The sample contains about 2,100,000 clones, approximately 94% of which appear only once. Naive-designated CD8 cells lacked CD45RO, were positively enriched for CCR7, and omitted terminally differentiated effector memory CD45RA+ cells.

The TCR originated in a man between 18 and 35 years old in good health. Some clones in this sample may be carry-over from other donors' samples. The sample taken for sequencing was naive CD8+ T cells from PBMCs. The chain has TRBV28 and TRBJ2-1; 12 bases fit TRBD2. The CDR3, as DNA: TGTGCCAGCACACTAGCGGGAGGTGGCAATGAGCAGTTCTTC. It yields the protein CASTLAGGGNEQFF.